The 10 T cell receptor beta chains below come from one sample, sequenced in a study of blood T cell repertoires in COVID-19. TCRdb's table, derived via immunoSEQ multiplex PCR, lists solely in-frame clones and lacks some. This sample carries approximately 130,000 clones, about four fifths of them seen once, and the ten largest clones take about 18%. Sequencing used peripheral blood. The receptors come from a man at least 80 years old with acute or convalescent COVID-19.

This clone was seen more than once but under ten times. The chain combines TRBV6-6 with TRBJ1-3; a possible D gene is TRBD1 (6 bases). This CDR3 is built from 14 residues. The germline gives CDR1 MNHNY, CDR2 SVGAGI (reference sequence). Trimming took 5 bases from V and 2 from J, leaving 10 bases between them. This CDR3 is CASSPQGAGNTIYF. CDR3 nucleotides: TGTGCCAGCAGTCCACAGGGAGCTGGAAACACCATATATTTT.

J is TRBJ2-3 and V is TRBV18, with 12 bases lining up with TRBD1. J gave up 4 bases and V 4 bases, and 6 bases lay outside the gene matches. Germline V gives CDR1 KGHSH, CDR2 LQKENI. CDR3 length: 16 residues. The CDR3 is CASSQVGTGGADTQYF. In nucleotides, the CDR3 is TGTGCCAGCTCACAGGTCGGGACAGGGGGCGCAGATACGCAGTATTTT.

CDR3 in amino acids: CAISESVRFGNEQYF. In DNA form, the CDR3 reads TGTGCCATCAGTGAGTCGGTAAGGTTCGGGAACGAGCAGTACTTC. This chain joins TRBV10-3 and TRBJ2-7, with D perhaps matching TRBD2 (5 bases). The CDR3 length is 15 residues. Trimming cost V 0 bases and J 5 bases, with 14 bases left between them. CDR1 ENHRY and CDR2 SYGVKD come from the germline V gene.

The CDR3 sequence: CSAGQGTDTQYF. CDR3 nucleotides: TGCAGCGCTGGACAGGGCACAGATACGCAGTATTTT. V usage is TRBV29-1 and J usage is TRBJ2-3; 7 bases match TRBD1. J lost 1 base, V lost 7 bases, and 2 bases had no gene match. CDR1 and CDR2 from the germline V gene are SQVTM and ANQGSEA. The CDR3 has 12 residues.

The chain employs TRBV30 and TRBJ1-1; D not resolved. The germline CDR1 and CDR2 sequences are GTSNPN and SVGIG (reference sequence). The CDR3 is 15 amino acids. Trimming took 4 bases from V and 4 from J, leaving 19 bases between them. CDR3 residues: CAWTPSGRRSTEAFF. The CDR3 DNA reads TGTGCCTGGACCCCTTCAGGCAGAAGGTCCACTGAAGCTTTCTTT.

This clone was observed a single time. This chain uses TRBV6-2 or TRBV6-3 with TRBJ2-7, with 7 bases identical to TRBD1. Germline lookup yields CDR1 MNHEY and CDR2 SVGEGT. Unmatched junction bases numbered 4, after V lost 6 bases and J lost 5 bases. This CDR3 has 12 amino acids. CDR3 loop: CASSPTGNEQYF. Written as DNA, the CDR3 is TGTGCCAGCAGCCCGACAGGGAACGAGCAGTACTTC.

This sequence joins TRBV5-1 and TRBJ1-2; 8 bases match TRBD1. CDR3 length: 16 amino acids. Germline V CDR1 and CDR2: SGHRS, YFSETQ. The J segment lost 7 bases and the V segment lost 0 bases, leaving 11 bases of the junction unmatched. CDR3 sequence reads: CASSLAYLTGESGYTF. The CDR3 DNA follows: TGCGCCAGCAGCTTGGCCTATCTGACAGGGGAATCTGGCTACACCTTC.

The chain employs TRBV30 and TRBJ1-3, with 8 bases matching TRBD1. V was clipped by 4 bases and J by 0 bases; unmatched bases: 11. The CDR3 spans 17 residues. The germline CDR1 and CDR2 sequences are GTSNPN and SVGIG (reference sequence). The DNA for the CDR3 is TGTGCCTGGACCGCGAAACAGGGGGGGAGCTCTGGAAACACCATATATTTT. It specifies CAWTAKQGGSSGNTIYF.

This clone was counted between two and nine times. The gene calls are TRBV6-5 and TRBJ1-2, with TRBD1 matching 9 bases. V lost 5 bases, J lost 5 bases, and 9 bases stayed unmatched. The CDR3 covers 15 residues. Germline CDR1 MNHEY, CDR2 SVGAGI. CDR3 in amino acids: CASSPRQGGIYGYTF. The CDR3, as DNA: TGTGCCAGCAGTCCCCGACAGGGGGGAATATATGGCTACACCTTC.

This chain links TRBV7-9 with TRBJ1-1, with D unresolved. The germline gives CDR1 SEHNR, CDR2 FQNEAQ (reference sequence). This CDR3 has 13 residues. V lost 2 bases to trimming and J lost 7 bases, with 11 bases between them. The CDR3 DNA is TGTGCCAGCAGCTTACCGCTCTCAGTTGAAGCTTTCTTT. It yields the protein CASSLPLSVEAFF.